This T cell receptor beta chain was found in a study of identical twins. This clonotype was detected many times. Its antigen is unidentified. Healthy Caucasians provided all donations. The CDR3 spans 16 residues. Between the trimmed V and J ends, which lost 5 bases and 0 bases, there was a span of 15 bases. Per germline, CDR1 SEHNR and CDR2 FQNEAQ (reference sequence). The study's findings and limits: Invariant MAIT and iNKT cells may have partly biased zero-insertion analyses. Whereas memory repertoires showed no such difference, abundant cord blood beta clonotypes carried fewer insertions. Less excess twin sharing appeared in beta out-of-frame sequences.

In TCRdb, the 5' RACE reads were re-called with MiXCR into one record per CDR3 protein. Among roughly 350,000 distinct CDR3 sequences listed, approximately 8.8% were seen once. J is TRBJ2-3 and V is TRBV7-9; D uncertain. Sequencing was done on a sample of naive T cells sorted from blood. The receptor was derived from a woman in her forties or fifties in good health. The CDR3 DNA is TGTGCCAGCAGCCCCCAAGGGCGTACTAGCACAGATACGCAGTATTTT. Protein: CASSPQGRTSTDTQYF.